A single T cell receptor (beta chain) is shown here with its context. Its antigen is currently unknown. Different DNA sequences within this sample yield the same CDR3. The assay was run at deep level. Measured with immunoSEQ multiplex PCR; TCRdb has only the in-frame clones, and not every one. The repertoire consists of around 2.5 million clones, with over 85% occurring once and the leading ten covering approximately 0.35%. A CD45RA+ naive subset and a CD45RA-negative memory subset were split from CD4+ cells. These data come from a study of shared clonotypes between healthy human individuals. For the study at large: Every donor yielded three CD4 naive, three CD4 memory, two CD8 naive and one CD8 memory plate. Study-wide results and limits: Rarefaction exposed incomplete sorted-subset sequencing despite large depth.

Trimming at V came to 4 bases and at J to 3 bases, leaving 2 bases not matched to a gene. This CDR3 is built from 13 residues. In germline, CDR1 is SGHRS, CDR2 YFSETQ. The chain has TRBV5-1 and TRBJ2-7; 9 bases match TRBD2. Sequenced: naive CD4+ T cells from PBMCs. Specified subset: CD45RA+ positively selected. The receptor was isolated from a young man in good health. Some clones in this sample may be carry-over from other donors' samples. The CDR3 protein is CASSRSGSYEQYF. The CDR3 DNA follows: TGCGCCAGCAGCCGTAGCGGGAGCTACGAGCAGTACTTC.